The next 20 T cell receptor beta chains were all read from a single sample in a study of long-term antiretroviral therapy in people with HIV. The assay, immunoSEQ v3.0, was run at survey level. Only in-frame clones appear in the TCRdb table, and some are missing; sequencing was by immunoSEQ multiplex PCR. Here the sample spans approximately 33,000 clones, roughly 88% being singletons. The sample in question was unsorted PBMCs, obtained 0.8 years before starting antiretroviral therapy. All receptors come from a man aged 18-30 years with HIV.

This clone was counted once. The chain couples TRBV5-4 to TRBJ1-3; 7 bases align to TRBD1. The J segment lost 4 bases and the V segment lost 3 bases, leaving 4 bases of the junction unmatched. The CDR3 is 14 residues long. From germline, CDR1 is SGHNT and CDR2 YYREEE (reference sequence). CDR3 in DNA: TGTGCCAGCAGCTCGGAGGGGGCGGGAAACACCATATATTTT. Its protein is CASSSEGAGNTIYF.

This chain joins TRBV5-4 and TRBJ2-7; weak D call: TRBD1 (6 bases). There are 13 residues in the CDR3. Trimming shortened V by 0 bases and J by 4 bases, and 8 bases separated the two germline ends. Germline V lookup: CDR1 SGHNT, CDR2 YYREEE (reference sequence). CDR3 nucleotide sequence: TGTGCCAGCAGCTTGGGAGGGGGTTACGAGCAGTACTTC. This codes for CASSLGGGYEQYF.

The chain links TRBV5-4 to TRBJ1-1, with 7 positions matching TRBD1. With 1 base clipped from V and 6 bases from J, the junction kept 9 bases outside the gene matches. Germline V lookup: CDR1 SGHNT, CDR2 YYREEE (reference sequence). There are 15 residues in the CDR3. The CDR3, as DNA: TGTGCCAGCAGCTTGAGGCCAGGGGGTGTATCTGAAGCTTTCTTT. It codes for CASSLRPGGVSEAFF.

The V call is TRBV18, the J call TRBJ2-1; 9 bases fit TRBD2. CDR1 and CDR2 (germline): KGHSH, LQKENI. J lost 5 bases, V lost 2 bases, and 7 bases had no gene match. The CDR3 spans 16 residues. CDR3 in DNA: TGTGCCAGCTCACCAGGGTTGGCTAGCGGGGACAATGAGCAGTTCTTC. Translating gives CASSPGLASGDNEQFF.

The chain is built from TRBV6-5 and TRBJ1-4; D gene ambiguous. The CDR3 is made up of 14 amino acids. CDR1 MNHEY and CDR2 SVGAGI come from the germline V gene. Trimming took 5 bases from V and 1 from J, leaving 8 bases between them. As DNA, the CDR3 is TGTGCCAGCAGTACCCGGGAAACTAATGAAAAACTGTTTTTT. It encodes CASSTRETNEKLFF.

The chain couples TRBV2 to TRBJ2-1; TRBD2 aligns across 9 bases. The CDR3 contains 15 residues. V shed 7 bases and J 4 bases; nucleotides not matched to a gene: 8. The germline gives CDR1 SNHLY, CDR2 FYNNEI. CDR3 region: CASTDGLASYNEQFF. CDR3 bases: TGTGCCAGCACCGATGGACTAGCGTCTTACAATGAGCAGTTCTTC.

This chain uses TRBV4-3 with TRBJ2-7; TRBD2 aligns across 7 bases. The CDR3 totals 15 residues. Germline CDR1 is LGHNA and CDR2 is YSLEER. V trimming: 4 bases; J trimming: 3 bases; junction bases outside the gene matches: 9. The CDR3: CASSPGRAGGYEQYF. In DNA, the CDR3 is TGCGCCAGCAGCCCGGGGAGGGCAGGTGGCTACGAGCAGTACTTC.

The V call is TRBV9, the J call TRBJ2-3; 8 nucleotides match TRBD2. V lost 2 bases and J lost 0; bases outside the gene matches: 5. Per the germline V gene, CDR1 is SGDLS and CDR2 is YYNGEE. There are 16 residues in the CDR3. The CDR3 bases are TGTGCCAGCAGCGTTGGTGGCGGGAGGAGCACAGATACGCAGTATTTT. Translated, it gives CASSVGGGRSTDTQYF.

The chain carries TRBV7-9 and TRBJ2-7; D may correspond to TRBD1 or TRBD2 (6 bases each). V was trimmed by 7 bases and J by 4 bases, leaving 26 bases between them. Germline V gene sequence: CDR1 SEHNR, CDR2 FQNEAQ (reference sequence). This CDR3 is 17 amino acids long. The CDR3 coding sequence is TGTGCCAGCAATCAAGCCCTTTCCCTAACAGGGAGGTACGAGCAGTACTTC. This sequence encodes CASNQALSLTGRYEQYF.

V usage is TRBV2 and J usage is TRBJ1-5; no definite D call. The germline V gene encodes CDR1 SNHLY and CDR2 FYNNEI. V lost 9 bases and J 1 base, leaving 16 bases between the germline ends. The CDR3 runs 15 residues. CDR3 DNA sequence: TGTGCCAGGGGGTCGGGCGGAGGAAGCAATCAGCCCCAGCATTTT. Translating gives CARGSGGGSNQPQHF. Full variable domain (remainder filled in from reference TRBV2 and TRBJ1-5): EPEVTQTPSHQVTQMGQEVILRCVPISNHLYFYWYRQILGQKVEFLVSFYNNEISEKSEIFDDQFSVERPDGSNFTLKIRSTKLEDSAMYFCARGSGGGSNQPQHFGDGTRLSIL.

The chain employs TRBV27 and TRBJ1-2; D gene ambiguous. V was shortened by 5 bases and J by 8 bases, with 15 bases between the two germline ends. CDR1 is MNHEY, CDR2 SMNVEV, per germline (reference sequence). This CDR3 spans 13 amino acids. CDR3 DNA sequence: TGTGCCAGCAGTCAACAGCCATTAACCGGCTACACCTTC. The encoded protein is CASSQQPLTGYTF.

This chain links TRBV4-3 with TRBJ1-1; D possibly corresponds to TRBD1 (6 bases). V was clipped by 0 bases and J by 7 bases, with 18 bases between them. CDR1 is LGHNA and CDR2 is YSLEER in the germline V gene. This CDR3 comprises 16 residues. For the CDR3, the DNA is TGCGCCAGCAGCCAAGAAATTGGTTCAGGGGACGGTGAAGCTTTCTTT. Translation gives CASSQEIGSGDGEAFF.

The V and J genes are TRBV5-6 and TRBJ2-2; D is possibly TRBD2 (5 bases). Looked up from germline, CDR1 is SGHDT and CDR2 is YYEEEE. The CDR3 consists of 13 residues. V was shortened by 5 bases and J by 4 bases, with 9 bases between the two germline ends. The CDR3 reads CASSPEATGELFF. The DNA for the CDR3 is TGTGCCAGCAGTCCGGAGGCCACCGGGGAGCTGTTTTTT.

The chain couples TRBV11-2 to TRBJ2-7, with TRBD1 matching 11 bases. CDR3 length: 16 amino acids. Trimming removed 5 bases from V and 5 bases from J; junction bases left unmatched: 11. From germline, CDR1 is SGHAT and CDR2 FQNNGV. The CDR3 nucleotides read TGTGCCAGCAGCCGAACCGGGACAGGGGGGTTTAACGAGCAGTACTTC. Translated: CASSRTGTGGFNEQYF.

V gene TRBV21-1 combines with J gene TRBJ1-5; the D segment call TRBD1 is taken from the table without a DNA check. TRBV21-1 is a recognized pseudogene. The CDR3 is 16 amino acids. CDR3 sequence (DNA): TGTGCCAGCAGCAAATGCGGGGACAGGGGGAATCAGCCCCAGCATTTT. This gives the protein CASSKCGDRGNQPQHF.

This clone has just a few counts. The chain links TRBV5-4 to TRBJ2-7; 8 bases agree with TRBD1. This CDR3 is built from 13 residues. Losses at the gene ends were 4 bases for V and 2 bases for J; bases not matched to a gene: 2. The germline V gene encodes CDR1 SGHNT and CDR2 YYREEE (reference sequence). CDR3 protein: CASSGQGTYEQYF. The CDR3, as DNA: TGTGCCAGCAGCGGACAGGGCACCTACGAGCAGTACTTC.

V is TRBV27 and J is TRBJ2-2; 7 positions agree with TRBD2. Germline V gives CDR1 MNHEY, CDR2 SMNVEV (reference sequence). After removal of 0 bases from V and 4 bases from J, the junction contained 8 bases not matched to a gene. The CDR3 has 17 residues. CDR3 protein: CASSLSKEGGRTGELFF. The CDR3, as DNA: TGTGCCAGCAGTTTATCGAAGGAGGGAGGGCGCACCGGGGAGCTGTTTTTT.

This clone has just a few counts. The rearrangement links TRBV18 to TRBJ1-2; D is unclear. Looked up from germline, CDR1 is KGHSH and CDR2 is LQKENI. The V and J ends lost 0 bases and 3 bases respectively, with 11 bases between them. This CDR3 contains 15 residues. Here the CDR3 DNA reads TGTGCCAGCTCACCACCAGGCAGGATGGACTATGGCTACACCTTC. It yields the protein CASSPPGRMDYGYTF.

The rearrangement links TRBV10-3 to TRBJ2-3; 11 nucleotides align to TRBD1. V was clipped by 6 bases and J by 2 bases; unmatched bases: 4. The CDR3 runs to 15 residues. Germline loops: CDR1 ENHRY, CDR2 SYGVKD. CDR3 in DNA: TGTGCCATCAGCCGGGACAGGGGGGCCACAGATACGCAGTATTTT. Its protein is CAISRDRGATDTQYF.

In nucleotides, the CDR3 is TGTGCCAGCAGTTTAGATTCGAAGTCACCGGGACCCGGGAATGAAAAACTGTTTTTT. As protein: CASSLDSKSPGPGNEKLFF. V gene TRBV27 combines with J gene TRBJ1-4; perhaps TRBD1 as D (5 bases). The length of the CDR3 is 19 residues. Trimming removed 2 bases at V and 5 bases at J, with 24 bases between. Germline V lookup: CDR1 MNHEY, CDR2 SMNVEV (reference sequence). Full variable domain (missing parts from reference TRBV27 and TRBJ1-4): EAQVTQNPRYLITVTGKKLTVTCSQNMNHEYMSWYRQDPGLGLRQIYYSMNVEVTDKGDVPEGYKVSRKEKRNFPLILESPSPNQTSLYFCASSLDSKSPGPGNEKLFFGSGTQLSVL.